This TCR beta chain was sequenced in a study of regulatory T cells in long-lasting Graves disease. Overall study: Persistent cases took antithyroid drugs over 5 years and stayed TSH receptor antibody positive. Study-wide results and limits: Persistent patients shared more public clonotypes (roughly 2,500) than new patients (roughly 970). TRBV28 was favored in persistent disease, as were TRBJ1-2 and TRBJ2-5.

The V gene's germline CDR1 is MNHNS and CDR2 SASEGT. The V and J ends lost 1 base and 9 bases respectively, with 13 bases between them. The CDR3 consists of 13 residues. The authors built TCR beta libraries using iRepertoire HTBI primers and Arm-PCR of CDR3 regions. Each CDR3 protein gets one entry after TCRdb re-called the multiplex PCR reads with MiXCR. The sample has about 450,000 distinct CDR3 sequences, around a quarter seen once. This sample's time point: persistent/refractory GD, antithyroid drugs over 5 years with positive TRAb. After RNA was extracted from PBMCs, the TCR library was made from it. Xi'an, China, was home to the endocrinology department that provided patients. This clonotype appeared a few times. Its matching antigen is unknown.

Sequencing was performed on peripheral blood mononuclear cells (PBMCs), taken when the disease was refractory, from a patient treated with antithyroid drugs. This clonotype was obtained from a female donor with Graves disease. V and J are TRBV6-1 and TRBJ2-7; no reliable D call. The CDR3 DNA follows: TGTGCCAGCAGTGAAGTCGGTGGTTTTGGGCAGTACTTC. Protein sequence: CASSEVGGFGQYF.